This T cell receptor (beta chain) was documented in a study of T-cell memory formation after mild COVID-19. Each CDR3 protein gets one entry after TCRdb re-called the 5' RACE reads with MiXCR. There are a few hundred thousand distinct CDR3 sequences in the sample; roughly 15% occur only once, and about 22% lies in the top ten. There are a few counts of this clonotype. The clonotype originates from a man aged 18 to 30 who had mild COVID-19 (a few samples of this study predate the infection). Cell type and time point are not known. The specimen was PBMCs or a T cell subset sorted from them (not recorded which).

Here the CDR3 DNA reads TGTGCCAGCAGCCCCGGGACTAGCGGGGGGGCCGGGAATGAGCAGTTCTTC. Amino acids: CASSPGTSGGAGNEQFF. This chain joins TRBV7-3 and TRBJ2-1, with 16 bases lining up with TRBD2. The CDR3 is 17 residues long. The trim removed 5 bases at V and 7 bases at J, leaving 8 bases unmatched. Germline CDR1 and CDR2: SGHTA and FQGTGA.